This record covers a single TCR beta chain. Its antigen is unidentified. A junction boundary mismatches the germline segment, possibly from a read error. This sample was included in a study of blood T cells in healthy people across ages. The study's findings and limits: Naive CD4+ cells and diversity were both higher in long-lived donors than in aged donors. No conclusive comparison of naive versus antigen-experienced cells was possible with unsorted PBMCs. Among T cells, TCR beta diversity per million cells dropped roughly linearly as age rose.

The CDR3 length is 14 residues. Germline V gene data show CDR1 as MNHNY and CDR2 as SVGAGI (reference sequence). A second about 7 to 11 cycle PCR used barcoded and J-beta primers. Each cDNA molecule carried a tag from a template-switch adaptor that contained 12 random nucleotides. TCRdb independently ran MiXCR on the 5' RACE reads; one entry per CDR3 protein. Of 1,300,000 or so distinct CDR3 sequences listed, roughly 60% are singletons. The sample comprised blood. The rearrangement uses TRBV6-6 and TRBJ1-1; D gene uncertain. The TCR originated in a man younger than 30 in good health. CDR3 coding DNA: TGTGCCAGCAGTGACTCGACCTGGGGTACTGAAGCTTTCTTT. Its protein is CASSDSTWGTEAFF.